This TCR beta chain was sequenced during a study of CD8 T cells in ankylosing spondylitis. The CDR3 has 15 amino acids. Unmatched junction bases numbered 7, after V lost 4 bases and J lost 1 base. Per germline, CDR1 SGHRS and CDR2 YFSETQ. This clonotype was observed a few times. Each CDR3 protein gets one entry after TCRdb re-called the 5' RACE reads with MiXCR. The data hold some 130,000 distinct CDR3 sequences, with roughly 13% observed a single time. The clonotype comes from a female donor with ankylosing spondylitis or in good health (not recorded which). This chain uses TRBV5-1 with TRBJ2-7, with TRBD1 identical over 8 bases. Input material: blood, either unsorted or a sorted T cell fraction (not recorded which). The CDR3 coding sequence is TGCGCCAGCAGCCCCGACAGGGGTACTTCCTACGAGCAGTACTTC. This translates into CASSPDRGTSYEQYF.